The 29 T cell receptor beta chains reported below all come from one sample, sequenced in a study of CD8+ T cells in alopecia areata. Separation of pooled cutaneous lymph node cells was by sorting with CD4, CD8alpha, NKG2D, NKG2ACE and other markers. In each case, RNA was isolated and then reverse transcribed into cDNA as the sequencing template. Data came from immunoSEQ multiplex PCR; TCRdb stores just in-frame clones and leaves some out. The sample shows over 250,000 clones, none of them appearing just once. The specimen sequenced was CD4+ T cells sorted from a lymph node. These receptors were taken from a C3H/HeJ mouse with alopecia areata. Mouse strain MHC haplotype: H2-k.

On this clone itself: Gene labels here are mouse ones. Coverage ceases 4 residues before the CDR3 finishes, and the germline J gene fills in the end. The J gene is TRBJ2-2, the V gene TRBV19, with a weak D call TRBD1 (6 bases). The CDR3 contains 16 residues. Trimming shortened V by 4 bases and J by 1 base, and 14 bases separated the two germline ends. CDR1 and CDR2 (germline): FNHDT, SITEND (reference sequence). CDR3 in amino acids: CASSSSPDRNTGQLYF. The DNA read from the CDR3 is TGTGCCAGCAGTTCCTCTCCGGACAGAAACACCGGG.

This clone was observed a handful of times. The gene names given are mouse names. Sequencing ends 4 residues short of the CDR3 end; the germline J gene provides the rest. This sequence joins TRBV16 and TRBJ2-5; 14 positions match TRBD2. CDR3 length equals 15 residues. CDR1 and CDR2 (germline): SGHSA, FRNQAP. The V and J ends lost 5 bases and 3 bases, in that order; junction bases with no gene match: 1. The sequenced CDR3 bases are TGTGCAAGCAGCGGGACTGGGGGGGCGCAAGAC. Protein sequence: CASSGTGGAQD. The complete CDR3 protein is CASSGTGGAQDTQYF. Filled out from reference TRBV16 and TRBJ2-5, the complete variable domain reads NAGVIQTPRHKVTGKGQEATLWCEPISGHSAVFWYRQTIVQGLEFLTYFRNQAPIDDSGMPKERFSAQMPNQSHSTLKIQSTQPQDSAVYLCASSGTGGAQDTQYFGPGTRLLVL.

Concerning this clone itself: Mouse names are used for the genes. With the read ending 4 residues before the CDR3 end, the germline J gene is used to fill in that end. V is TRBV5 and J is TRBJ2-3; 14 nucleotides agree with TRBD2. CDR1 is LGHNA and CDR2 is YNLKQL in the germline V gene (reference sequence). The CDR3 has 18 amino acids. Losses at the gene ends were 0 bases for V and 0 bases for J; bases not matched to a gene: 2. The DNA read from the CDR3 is TGTGCCAGCAGCCAAGAGAGGGACTGGGGGGGCAGTGCAGAA. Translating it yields CASSQERDWGGSAE. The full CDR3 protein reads CASSQERDWGGSAETLYF.

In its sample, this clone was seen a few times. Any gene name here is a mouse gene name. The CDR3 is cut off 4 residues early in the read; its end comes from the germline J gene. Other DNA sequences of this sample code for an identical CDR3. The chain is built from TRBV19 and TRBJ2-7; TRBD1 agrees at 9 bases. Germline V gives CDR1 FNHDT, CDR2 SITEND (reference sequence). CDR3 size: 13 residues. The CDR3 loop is CASSLGQGYEQYF. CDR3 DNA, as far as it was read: TGTGCCAGCAGTTTGGGACAGGGATAT.

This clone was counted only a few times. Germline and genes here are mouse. CDR3 amino acids: CASSQDAWGGYEQYF. Partial CDR3 DNA: TGTGCCAGCAGCCAAGATGCCTGGGGGGGCTAT. The J gene is TRBJ2-7, the V gene TRBV5; TRBD2 matches at 9 bases. From the germline J gene comes the end of the CDR3, since the read stops 4 residues before it. V was pared by 0 bases and J by 3 bases, with 3 bases of the junction left unmatched. The CDR3 has 15 amino acids. Germline loops: CDR1 LGHNA, CDR2 YNLKQL (reference sequence).

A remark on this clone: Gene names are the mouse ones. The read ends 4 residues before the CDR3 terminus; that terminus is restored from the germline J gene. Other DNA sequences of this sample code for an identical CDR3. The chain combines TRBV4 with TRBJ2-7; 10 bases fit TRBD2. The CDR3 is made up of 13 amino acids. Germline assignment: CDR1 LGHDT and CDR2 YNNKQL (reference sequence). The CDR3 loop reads CASSWDWGYEQYF. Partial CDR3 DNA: TGTGCCAGCAGCTGGGACTGGGGTTAT.

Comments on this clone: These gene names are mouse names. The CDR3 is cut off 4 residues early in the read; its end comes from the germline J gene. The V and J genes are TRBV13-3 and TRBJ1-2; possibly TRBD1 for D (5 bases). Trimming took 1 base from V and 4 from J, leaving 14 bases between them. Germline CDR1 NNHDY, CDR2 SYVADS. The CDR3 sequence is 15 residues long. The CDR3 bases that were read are TGTGCCAGCAGTGATAACGGCAGGGCGGGCTCC. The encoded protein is CASSDNGRAGS. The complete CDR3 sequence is CASSDNGRAGSDYTF.

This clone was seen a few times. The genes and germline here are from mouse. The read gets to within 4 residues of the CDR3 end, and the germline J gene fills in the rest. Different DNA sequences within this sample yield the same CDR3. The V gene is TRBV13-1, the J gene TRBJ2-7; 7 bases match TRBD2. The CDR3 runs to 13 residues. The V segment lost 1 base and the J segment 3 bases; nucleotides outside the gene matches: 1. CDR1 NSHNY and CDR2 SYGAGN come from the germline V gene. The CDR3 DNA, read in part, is TGTGCCAGCAGTGATCTGGGGGTCTAT. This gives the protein CASSDLGVY. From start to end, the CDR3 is CASSDLGVYEQYF.

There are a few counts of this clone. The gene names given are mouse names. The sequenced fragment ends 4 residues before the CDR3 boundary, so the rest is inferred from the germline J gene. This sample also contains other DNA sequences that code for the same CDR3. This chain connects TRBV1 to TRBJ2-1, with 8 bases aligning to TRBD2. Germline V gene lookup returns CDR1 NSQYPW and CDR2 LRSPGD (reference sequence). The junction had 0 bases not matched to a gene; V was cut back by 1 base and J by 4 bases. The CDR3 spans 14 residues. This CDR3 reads CTCSAAGGYAEQFF. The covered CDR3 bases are TGCACCTGCAGTGCAGCTGGGGGGTATGCT.

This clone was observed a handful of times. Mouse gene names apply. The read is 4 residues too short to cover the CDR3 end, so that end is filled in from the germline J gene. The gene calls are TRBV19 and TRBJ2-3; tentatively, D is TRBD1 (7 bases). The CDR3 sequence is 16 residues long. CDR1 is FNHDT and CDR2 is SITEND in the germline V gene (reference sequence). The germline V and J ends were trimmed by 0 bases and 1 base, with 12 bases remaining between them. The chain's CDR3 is CASSIGRGQGAETLYF. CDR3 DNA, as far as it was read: TGTGCCAGCAGTATAGGAAGGGGGCAGGGTGCAGAA.

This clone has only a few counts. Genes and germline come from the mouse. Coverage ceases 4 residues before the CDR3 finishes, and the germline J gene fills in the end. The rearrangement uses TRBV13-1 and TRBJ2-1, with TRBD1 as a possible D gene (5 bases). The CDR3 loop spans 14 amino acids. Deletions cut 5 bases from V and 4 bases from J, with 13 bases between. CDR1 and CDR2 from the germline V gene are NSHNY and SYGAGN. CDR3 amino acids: CASSPQGGYAEQFF. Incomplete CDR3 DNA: TGTGCCAGCAGCCCCCAGGGTGGGTATGCT.

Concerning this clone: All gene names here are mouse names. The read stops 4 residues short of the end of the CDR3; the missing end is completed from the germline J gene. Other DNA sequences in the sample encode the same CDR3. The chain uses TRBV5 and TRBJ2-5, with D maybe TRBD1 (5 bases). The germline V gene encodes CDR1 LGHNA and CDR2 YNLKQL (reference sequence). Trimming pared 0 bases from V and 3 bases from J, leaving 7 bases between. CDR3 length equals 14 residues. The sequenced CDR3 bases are TGTGCCAGCAGCCAAGATGGACAACAAGAC. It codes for CASSQDGQQD. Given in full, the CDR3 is CASSQDGQQDTQYF.

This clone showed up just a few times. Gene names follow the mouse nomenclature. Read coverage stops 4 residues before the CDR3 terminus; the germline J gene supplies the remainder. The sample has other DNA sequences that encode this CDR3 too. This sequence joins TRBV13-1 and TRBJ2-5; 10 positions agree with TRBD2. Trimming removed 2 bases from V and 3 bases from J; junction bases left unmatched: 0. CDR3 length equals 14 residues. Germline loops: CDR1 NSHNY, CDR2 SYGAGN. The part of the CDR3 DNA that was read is TGTGCCAGCAGTGAACTGGGGGGGCAAGAC. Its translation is CASSELGGQD. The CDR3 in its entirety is CASSELGGQDTQYF.

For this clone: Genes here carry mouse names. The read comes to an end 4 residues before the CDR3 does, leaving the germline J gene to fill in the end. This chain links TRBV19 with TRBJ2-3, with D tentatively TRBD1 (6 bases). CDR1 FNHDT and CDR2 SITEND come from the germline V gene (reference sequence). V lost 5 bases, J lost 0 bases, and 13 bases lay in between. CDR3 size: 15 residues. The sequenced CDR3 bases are TGTGCCAGCAGATCGGGACAAACTAGTGCAGAA. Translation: CASRSGQTSAE. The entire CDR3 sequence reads CASRSGQTSAETLYF. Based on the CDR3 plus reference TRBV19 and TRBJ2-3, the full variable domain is GGIITQTPKFLIGQEGQKLTLKCQQNFNHDTMYWYRQDSGKGLRLIYYSITENDLQKGDLSEGYDASREKKSSFSLTVTSAQKNEMAVFLCASRSGQTSAETLYFGSGTRLTVL.

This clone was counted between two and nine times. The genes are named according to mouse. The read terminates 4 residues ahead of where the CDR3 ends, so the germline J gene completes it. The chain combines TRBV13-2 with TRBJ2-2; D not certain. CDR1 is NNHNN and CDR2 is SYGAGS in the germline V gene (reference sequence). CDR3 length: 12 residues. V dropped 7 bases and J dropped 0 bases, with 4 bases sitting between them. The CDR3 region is CASSTNTGQLYF. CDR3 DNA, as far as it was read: TGTGCCAGCTCTACAAACACCGGG.

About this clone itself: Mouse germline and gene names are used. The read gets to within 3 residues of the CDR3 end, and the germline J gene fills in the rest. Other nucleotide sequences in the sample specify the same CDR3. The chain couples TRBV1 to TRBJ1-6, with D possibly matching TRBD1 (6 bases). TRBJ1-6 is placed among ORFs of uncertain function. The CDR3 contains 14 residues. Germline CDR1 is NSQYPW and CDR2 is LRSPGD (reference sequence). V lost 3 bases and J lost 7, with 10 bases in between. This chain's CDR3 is CTCSAQGRNSPLYF. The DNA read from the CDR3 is TGCACCTGCAGTGCTCAGGGGCGGAATTCGCCC.

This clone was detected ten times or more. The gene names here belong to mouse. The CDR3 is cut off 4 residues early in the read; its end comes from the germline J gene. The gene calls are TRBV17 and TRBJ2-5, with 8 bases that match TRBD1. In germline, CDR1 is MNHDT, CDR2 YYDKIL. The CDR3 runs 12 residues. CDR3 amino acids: CATGDRKDTQYF. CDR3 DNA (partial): TGTGCTACCGGGGACAGGAAAGAC.

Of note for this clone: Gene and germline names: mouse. Incomplete CDR3 DNA: TGTGCCAGCAGTTACAAACAAAACACCGGG. Translated: CASSYKQNTG. The full-length CDR3 reads as CASSYKQNTGQLYF. V and J are TRBV13-1 and TRBJ2-2; D gene ambiguous. Read coverage stops 4 residues before the CDR3 terminus; the germline J gene supplies the remainder. The CDR3 totals 14 residues. Germline CDR1 and CDR2: NSHNY and SYGAGN. V was shortened by 4 bases and J by 1 base, with 8 bases between the two germline ends.

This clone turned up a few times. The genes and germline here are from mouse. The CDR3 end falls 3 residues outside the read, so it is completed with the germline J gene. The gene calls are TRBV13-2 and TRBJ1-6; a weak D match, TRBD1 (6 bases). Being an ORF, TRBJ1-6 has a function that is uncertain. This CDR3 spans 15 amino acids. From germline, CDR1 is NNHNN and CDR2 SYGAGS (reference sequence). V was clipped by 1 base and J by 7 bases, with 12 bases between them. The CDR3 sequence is CASGDRPGENSPLYF. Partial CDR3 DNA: TGTGCCAGCGGTGATCGGCCAGGGGAAAATTCGCCC.

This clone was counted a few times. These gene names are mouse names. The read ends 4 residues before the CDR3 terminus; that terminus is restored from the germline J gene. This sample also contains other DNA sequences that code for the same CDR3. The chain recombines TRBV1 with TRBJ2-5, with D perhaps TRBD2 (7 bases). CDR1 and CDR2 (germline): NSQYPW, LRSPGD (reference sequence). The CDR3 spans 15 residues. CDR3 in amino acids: CTCSAETGGRDTQYF. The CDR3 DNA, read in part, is TGCACCTGCAGTGCAGAGACGGGGGGCCGGGAC.

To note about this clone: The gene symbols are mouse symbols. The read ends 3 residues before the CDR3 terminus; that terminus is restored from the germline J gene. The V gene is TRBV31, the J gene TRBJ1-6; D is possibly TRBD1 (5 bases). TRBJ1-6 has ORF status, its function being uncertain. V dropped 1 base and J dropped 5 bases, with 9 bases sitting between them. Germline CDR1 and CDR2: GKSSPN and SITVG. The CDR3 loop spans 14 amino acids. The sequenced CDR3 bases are TGTGCCTGGAGTCGGGACTGGGATAATTCGCCC. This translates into CAWSRDWDNSP. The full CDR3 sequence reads CAWSRDWDNSPLYF.

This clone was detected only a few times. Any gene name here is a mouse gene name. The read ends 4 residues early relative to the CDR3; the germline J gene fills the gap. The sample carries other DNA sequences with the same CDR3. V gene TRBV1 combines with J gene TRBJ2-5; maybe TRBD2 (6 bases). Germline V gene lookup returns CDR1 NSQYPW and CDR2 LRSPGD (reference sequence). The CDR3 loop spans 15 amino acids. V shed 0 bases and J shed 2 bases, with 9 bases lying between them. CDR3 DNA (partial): TGCACCTGCAGTGCAGATGCGGGGGGCCAAGAC. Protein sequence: CTCSADAGGQD. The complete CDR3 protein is CTCSADAGGQDTQYF.

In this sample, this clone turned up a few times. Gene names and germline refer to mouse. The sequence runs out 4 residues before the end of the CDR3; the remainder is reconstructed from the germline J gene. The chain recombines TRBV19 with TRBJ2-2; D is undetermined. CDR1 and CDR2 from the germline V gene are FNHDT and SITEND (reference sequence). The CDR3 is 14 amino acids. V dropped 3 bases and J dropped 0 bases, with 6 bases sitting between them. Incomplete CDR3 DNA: TGTGCCAGCAGTACAAAATCAAACACCGGG. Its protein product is CASSTKSNTG. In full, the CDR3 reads CASSTKSNTGQLYF.

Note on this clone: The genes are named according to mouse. This CDR3 is CASSAEGASNTEVFF. CDR3 DNA (partial): TGTGCCAGCAGTGCCGAGGGGGCCTCAAACACA. This chain uses TRBV13-1 with TRBJ1-1; 7 bases line up with TRBD1. The CDR3 end lies 4 residues beyond the end of the read and is filled in from the germline J gene. This CDR3 comprises 15 residues. V lost 3 bases and J lost 0; bases outside the gene matches: 5. Per germline, CDR1 NSHNY and CDR2 SYGAGN.

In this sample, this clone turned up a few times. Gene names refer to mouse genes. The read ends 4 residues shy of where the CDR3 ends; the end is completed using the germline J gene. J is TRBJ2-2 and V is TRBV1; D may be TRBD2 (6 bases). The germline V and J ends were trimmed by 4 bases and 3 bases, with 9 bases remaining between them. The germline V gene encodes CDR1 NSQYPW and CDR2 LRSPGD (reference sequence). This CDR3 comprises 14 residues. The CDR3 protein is CTCSGGLYTGQLYF. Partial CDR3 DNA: TGCACCTGCAGTGGGGGACTTTACACCGGG.

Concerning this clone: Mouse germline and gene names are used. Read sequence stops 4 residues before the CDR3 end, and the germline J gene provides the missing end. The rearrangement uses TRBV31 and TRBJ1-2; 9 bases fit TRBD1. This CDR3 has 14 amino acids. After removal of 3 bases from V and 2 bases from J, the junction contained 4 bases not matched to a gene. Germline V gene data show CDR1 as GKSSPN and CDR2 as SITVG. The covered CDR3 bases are TGTGCCTGGAGCACGACAGGGGGGAACTCC. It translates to CAWSTTGGNS. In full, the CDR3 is CAWSTTGGNSDYTF.

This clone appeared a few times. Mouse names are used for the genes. Incomplete CDR3 DNA: TGTGCCAGCAGTGACGGGGGGCTGAGTGCAGAA. As protein: CASSDGGLSAE. The whole CDR3 protein is CASSDGGLSAETLYF. This rearrangement joins TRBV13-3 to TRBJ2-3, with a weak D call TRBD2 (7 bases). The sequence runs out 4 residues before the end of the CDR3; the remainder is reconstructed from the germline J gene. Trimming cost V 2 bases and J 0 bases, with 10 bases left between them. The CDR3 runs to 15 residues. Germline V lookup: CDR1 NNHDY, CDR2 SYVADS.

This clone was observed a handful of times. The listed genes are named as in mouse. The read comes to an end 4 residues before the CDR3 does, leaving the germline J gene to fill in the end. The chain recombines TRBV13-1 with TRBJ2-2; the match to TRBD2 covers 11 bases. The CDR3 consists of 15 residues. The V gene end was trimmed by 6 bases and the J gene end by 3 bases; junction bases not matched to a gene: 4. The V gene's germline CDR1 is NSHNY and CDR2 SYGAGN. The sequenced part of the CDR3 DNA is TGTGCCAGCACCCCGACTGGGGGGGACACCGGG. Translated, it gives CASTPTGGDTG. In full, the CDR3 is CASTPTGGDTGQLYF.

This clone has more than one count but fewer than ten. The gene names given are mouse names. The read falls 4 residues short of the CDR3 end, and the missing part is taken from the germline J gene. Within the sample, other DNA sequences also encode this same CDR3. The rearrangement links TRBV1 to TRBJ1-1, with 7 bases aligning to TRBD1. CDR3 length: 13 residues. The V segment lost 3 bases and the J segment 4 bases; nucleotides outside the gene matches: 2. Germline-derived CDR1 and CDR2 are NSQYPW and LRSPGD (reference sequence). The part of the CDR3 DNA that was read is TGCACCTGCAGTGCCACAGGGGTCACA. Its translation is CTCSATGVT. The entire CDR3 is CTCSATGVTEVFF.